This TCR beta chain derives from a study of blood T cells in healthy people across ages. On this clonotype: Its antigen is undetermined.

The authors ran a second PCR of about 7 to 11 cycles using a sample-barcoded 5' primer and a J-beta primer mix. MiXCR, run by TCRdb on the 5' RACE reads, gives a single entry per CDR3 protein. The table includes some 880,000 distinct CDR3 sequences, about 36% detected once. Germline V gene data show CDR1 as DFQATT and CDR2 as SNEGSKA (reference sequence). The CDR3 has 16 amino acids. V lost 1 base and J 0 bases, leaving 10 bases between the germline ends. Findings of the study overall: Age brought a roughly linear fall in TCR beta diversity measured per million T cells.

The specimen sequenced was blood. V is TRBV20-1 and J is TRBJ2-6; D may be TRBD2 (7 bases). The receptor's source is a man between 18 and 29 years old in good health. The CDR3 bases are TGCAGTGCTAGAGCGGGGGGCTCCTCTGGGGCCAACGTCCTGACTTTC. Protein: CSARAGGSSGANVLTF.